These T cell receptor beta chains were read from a single sample in a study of blood T cell repertoires in COVID-19. Here immunoSEQ multiplex PCR was the method, and the copy in TCRdb shows in-frame clones only, minus some. The sample has approximately 100,000 clones, around 85% seen once; the top ten hold 1.5% to 2%. The sequenced sample consisted of peripheral blood. These receptors all stem from a woman in her seventies with active or convalescent COVID-19. Each CDR3 is given with its conserved first and last residue. A D gene is named only where the DNA matches it firmly. Clone size is shown for a subset of rows, as once, few, many or a class of expanded clone.

>NA|NA|TRBJ2-2|TRBV4-1
CASSLVGAGRNTGELFF
TGCGCCAGCAGCCTCGTAGGGGCGGGACGAAACACCGGGGAGCTGTTTTTT
>TRBD2|NA|TRBJ2-1|TRBV25-1
CASSGSGSSYNEQFF
TGTGCCAGCAGCGGTAGCGGGAGCTCCTACAATGAGCAGTTCTTC
>NA|NA|TRBJ1-3|TRBV7-2
CASSLRRGSENTIYF
TGTGCCAGCAGCCTCCGCAGGGGCTCAGAAAACACCATATATTTT
>TRBD2|once|TRBJ2-5|TRBV6-2/TRBV6-3
CASSYSWEGETQYF
TGTGCCAGCAGTTACTCGTGGGAGGGAGAGACCCAGTACTTC
>TRBD2|NA|TRBJ2-7|TRBV19
CASSTLAGGLYEQYF
TGTGCCAGTAGTACTCTAGCGGGGGGGCTCTACGAGCAGTACTTC
>TRBD1|once|TRBJ2-3|TRBV6-6
CASSGQALDTQYF
TGTGCCAGCAGTGGACAGGCCCTTGATACGCAGTATTTT
>NA|NA|TRBJ2-7|TRBV30
CAWSVSVREQYF
TGTGCCTGGAGTGTATCGGTGCGAGAGCAGTACTTC
>NA|NA|TRBJ2-5|TRBV12-5
CASGLADRETQYF
TGTGCTAGTGGTTTGGCTGACAGGGAGACCCAGTACTTC
>NA|NA|TRBJ1-2|TRBV7-3
CASSPRGGIISGYTF
TGTGCCAGCAGCCCTCGGGGGGGAATAATATCTGGCTACACCTTC
>TRBD1|NA|TRBJ1-3|TRBV25-1
CASSADRPSGNTIYF
TGTGCCAGCAGCGCGGACAGGCCCTCTGGAAACACCATATATTTT
>NA|NA|TRBJ2-2|TRBV24-1
CATSENTGELFF
TGTGCCACCAGTGAAAACACCGGGGAACTGTTTTTT
>NA|few|TRBJ2-5|TRBV5-1
CASSTDSMGTQYF
TGCGCCAGCAGCACGGACAGCATGGGGACCCAGTACTTC
>TRBD2|few|TRBJ2-2|TRBV7-6
CASSLKTSGAPTGELFF
TGTGCCAGCAGCTTGAAGACTAGCGGGGCTCCCACCGGGGAGCTGTTTTTT
>TRBD1|NA|TRBJ1-2|TRBV7-9
CASSLSGGGDGYTF
TGTGCCAGCAGCTTATCTGGAGGGGGCGATGGCTACACCTTC
>NA|NA|TRBJ1-6|TRBV9
CASSVTGGNSPLHF
TGTGCCAGCAGCGTGACAGGAGGAAATTCACCCCTCCACTTT
>TRBD1|NA|TRBJ2-7|TRBV3-1/TRBV3-2
CASSPGQGFYEQYF
TGTGCCAGCAGCCCCGGACAGGGTTTCTACGAGCAGTACTTC
>TRBD2|few|TRBJ2-2|TRBV5-1
CASSNERGFTGELFF
TGCGCCAGCAGCAATGAGCGGGGATTCACCGGGGAGCTGTTTTTT
>TRBD2|few|TRBJ2-1|TRBV5-1
CASREREIGEQFF
TGCGCCAGCAGGGAGCGGGAAATAGGCGAGCAGTTCTTC
>TRBD2|NA|TRBJ2-5|TRBV3-1/TRBV3-2
CASRPASGSVDQETQYF
TGTGCCAGCCGCCCGGCTAGCGGGAGCGTCGACCAAGAGACCCAGTACTTC
>TRBD2|NA|TRBJ2-5|TRBV5-8
CASSSGTSGTVEETQYF
TGTGCCAGCAGCTCCGGGACTAGCGGGACCGTAGAGGAGACCCAGTACTTC
>TRBD1|few|TRBJ2-3|TRBV24-1
CATSDSDPGQIQYF
TGTGCCACCAGTGATTCGGATCCGGGACAGATTCAGTATTTT
>NA|NA|TRBJ1-1|TRBV5-1
CASSLSGNMNTEAFF
TGCGCCAGCAGCTTGTCGGGAAACATGAACACTGAAGCTTTCTTT
>TRBD1|NA|TRBJ1-1|TRBV28
CASSGGPGQTNTEAFF
TGTGCCAGCTCTGGGGGGCCGGGACAGACAAACACTGAAGCTTTCTTT
>NA|few|TRBJ1-1|TRBV25-1
CASRQNGGTEAFF
TGTGCCAGCAGGCAAAATGGGGGGACTGAAGCTTTCTTT
>TRBD1|NA|TRBJ2-2|TRBV5-1
CASSPRTGNTGELFF
TGCGCCAGCAGCCCCCGGACAGGAAACACCGGGGAGCTGTTTTTT
>NA|NA|TRBJ1-6|TRBV27
CASSLGQFSPSPLHF
TGTGCCAGCAGCCTCGGACAGTTTTCCCCTTCACCCCTCCACTTT
>NA|NA|TRBJ1-5|TRBV27
CASSPPGGNQPQHF
TGTGCCAGCAGTCCTCCGGGGGGCAATCAGCCCCAGCATTTT
>NA|NA|TRBJ2-5|TRBV28
CASSSGVLETQYF
TGTGCCAGCAGTTCAGGGGTTCTAGAGACCCAGTACTTC
>TRBD2|NA|TRBJ2-3|TRBV5-1
CASSLETSGASTDTQYF
TGCGCCAGCAGCTTGGAGACTAGCGGTGCTAGCACAGATACGCAGTATTTT
>NA|NA|TRBJ2-5|TRBV5-1
CASSRHFGNSQETQYF
TGCGCCAGCAGCCGACATTTTGGTAACAGCCAAGAGACCCAGTACTTC
>NA|many|TRBJ2-2|TRBV29-1
CSVEGAEAANTGELFF
TGCAGCGTTGAAGGGGCAGAAGCCGCGAACACCGGGGAGCTGTTTTTT
>NA|NA|TRBJ2-5|TRBV6-5
CATLMGASGQETQYF
TGTGCCACCCTAATGGGGGCTAGCGGCCAAGAGACCCAGTACTTC
>NA|NA|TRBJ2-3|TRBV9
CASSPNPYSTDTQYF
TGTGCCAGCAGCCCGAACCCTTACTCCACAGATACGCAGTATTTT
>NA|NA|TRBJ1-3|TRBV3-1/TRBV3-2
CASSLTGRGNTIYF
TGTGCCAGCAGCCTGACAGGCAGGGGAAACACCATATATTTT
>TRBD2|few|TRBJ2-7|TRBV9
CASSPSVGGAYEQYF
TGTGCCAGCAGCCCCAGTGTGGGGGGGGCCTACGAGCAGTACTTC
>TRBD1|NA|TRBJ2-7|TRBV28
CATNGGPTGNYEQYF
TGTGCCACCAATGGGGGACCGACAGGGAACTACGAGCAGTACTTC
>NA|NA|TRBJ2-7|TRBV28
CASAGGYEQYF
TGTGCCAGCGCCGGGGGCTACGAGCAGTACTTC
>TRBD2|NA|TRBJ2-1|TRBV6-2/TRBV6-3
CASSPLVGGGPSSEQFF
TGTGCCAGCAGTCCCCTCGTGGGGGGAGGGCCCTCAAGTGAGCAGTTCTTC
>NA|NA|TRBJ1-1|TRBV29-1
CSVLRQSMNTEAFF
TGCAGCGTTCTCAGACAGTCCATGAACACTGAAGCTTTCTTT
>TRBD2|NA|TRBJ2-1|TRBV6-6
CASSAGLAEIRHEQFF
TGTGCCAGCAGTGCCGGACTAGCGGAGATCCGACATGAGCAGTTCTTC
>TRBD1|NA|TRBJ2-2|TRBV10-1
CASRDRGRSMSTGELFF
TGCGCCAGTCGAGACAGGGGGCGTTCCATGAGCACCGGGGAGCTGTTTTTT
>TRBD2|NA|TRBJ2-3|TRBV5-1
CASSALTSGGISTDTQYF
TGCGCCAGCAGCGCCCTGACTAGCGGGGGGATTAGCACAGATACGCAGTATTTT
>NA|NA|TRBJ1-3|TRBV5-1
CASSLGQGNTIYF
TGCGCCAGCAGCTTGGGACAGGGAAACACCATATATTTT
>NA|NA|TRBJ2-2|TRBV3-1/TRBV3-2
CASSQVILYGRSDTGELFF
TGTGCCAGCAGCCAAGTCATCCTTTATGGCAGGTCGGACACCGGGGAGCTGTTTTTT
>TRBD1|NA|TRBJ2-2|TRBV27
CASSLFARGHTGELFF
TGTGCCAGCAGTTTATTCGCTAGGGGGCACACCGGGGAGCTGTTTTTT
>TRBD1|NA|TRBJ1-5|TRBV28
CASSWGQGINQPQHF
TGTGCCAGCAGTTGGGGACAGGGAATCAATCAGCCCCAGCATTTT